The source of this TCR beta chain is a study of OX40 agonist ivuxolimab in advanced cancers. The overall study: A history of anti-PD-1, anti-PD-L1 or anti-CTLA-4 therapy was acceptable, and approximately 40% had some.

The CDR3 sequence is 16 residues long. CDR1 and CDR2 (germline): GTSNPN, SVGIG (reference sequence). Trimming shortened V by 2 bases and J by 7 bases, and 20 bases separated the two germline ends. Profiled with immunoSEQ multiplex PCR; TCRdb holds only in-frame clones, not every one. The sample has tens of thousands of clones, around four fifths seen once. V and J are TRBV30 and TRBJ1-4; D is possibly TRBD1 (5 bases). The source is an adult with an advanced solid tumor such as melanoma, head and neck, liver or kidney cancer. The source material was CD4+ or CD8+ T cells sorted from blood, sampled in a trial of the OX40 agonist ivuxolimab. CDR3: CAWSNPGTGRGEKLFF. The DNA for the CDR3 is TGTGCCTGGAGTAACCCCGGGACGGGAAGGGGTGAAAAACTGTTTTTT.